The 21 T cell receptor beta chains below come from one sample, sequenced in a study of CD8+CD57+ T cells in acquired aplastic anemia. Profiling that covered TCR beta VDJ and CDR3 relied on genomic DNA as its template. TCRdb re-analysed the reads in MiXCR, keeping a single row per CDR3 protein. The sample consists of 200,000 to 250,000 distinct CDR3 sequences, approximately 60% of them appearing once. The sample comprised sorted CD4+, CD8+, or CD8+CD57+ T cells (not recorded which) from PBMCs. The receptors shown here come from a human donor in good health.

This clonotype was counted a few times. V and J are TRBV6-9 and TRBJ1-1; 10 nucleotides align to TRBD1. Germline V lookup: CDR1 MNHGY, CDR2 SVAAGI. The V and J ends lost 10 bases and 4 bases, in that order; junction bases with no gene match: 9. CDR3 length: 14 amino acids. CDR3 amino acids: CAISLGTGATEAFF. The CDR3 bases are TGTGCCATCAGCTTGGGGACAGGGGCCACTGAAGCTTTCTTT.

This clonotype was counted at least ten times. The J gene is TRBJ1-1, the V gene TRBV19; 7 bases fit TRBD1. Germline V lookup: CDR1 LNHDA, CDR2 SQIVND (reference sequence). V gave up 4 bases and J gave up 4 bases; unmatched junction bases: 12. The length of the CDR3 is 16 residues. The CDR3 loop reads CASSTTGFVGSTEAFF. The CDR3 nucleotides are TGTGCCAGTAGTACGACAGGGTTTGTCGGTAGCACTGAAGCTTTCTTT.

Only a few counts were recorded for this clonotype. The V and J genes are TRBV2 and TRBJ1-2; D gene uncertain. V lost 6 bases, J lost 6 bases, and 8 bases lay in between. Germline CDR1 reads SNHLY; CDR2 reads FYNNEI. This CDR3 has 11 amino acids. In DNA, the CDR3 is TGTGCCAGCAGACTCACCCATGGCTACACCTTC. It is translated as CASRLTHGYTF.

The chain employs TRBV10-3 and TRBJ2-1; D perhaps matches TRBD1 (6 bases). CDR3 length: 15 amino acids. Trimming pared 0 bases from V and 10 bases from J, leaving 16 bases between. The germline V gene has CDR1 ENHRY and CDR2 SYGVKD. The CDR3 spells CAISESQNRVVEQFF. Here the CDR3 DNA reads TGTGCCATCAGTGAGTCCCAAAACAGGGTCGTGGAGCAGTTCTTC.

The chain links TRBV6-5 to TRBJ2-5; D perhaps matches TRBD2 (5 bases). The CDR3 has 13 amino acids. Trimming removed 5 bases from V and 5 bases from J, with 12 bases in between. Germline lookup yields CDR1 MNHEY and CDR2 SVGAGI. CDR3 sequence reads: CASSDREVETQYF. In DNA, the CDR3 is TGTGCCAGCAGTGACCGGGAAGTGGAGACCCAGTACTTC.

The DNA for the CDR3 is TGTGCCAGCAGCTTAGAGGGGAGAGGGGCCCAGGAGACCCAGTACTTC. It yields the protein CASSLEGRGAQETQYF. The gene calls are TRBV7-6 and TRBJ2-5; possibly TRBD1 or TRBD2 for D (5 bases each). Germline CDR1 SGHVS, CDR2 FNYEAQ. The CDR3 sequence is 16 residues long. Trimming pared 1 base from V and 5 bases from J, leaving 17 bases between.

As concerns this clonotype: A read error is possible here, since a much larger clone lies one base away. The J gene is TRBJ2-7, the V gene TRBV5-1, with D perhaps matching TRBD1 (5 bases). Germline V gene lookup returns CDR1 SGHRS and CDR2 YFSETQ. This CDR3 is built from 12 residues. CDR3 sequence (DNA): TGCGCCAGCGGCTTTCAGGGAAGCGAGCAGTACTTC. It yields the protein CASGFQGSEQYF.

This clonotype came up many times. DNA of the CDR3: TGTGCCAGCAGTTACCAAGGGAGTTCGGAGACCCAGTACTTC. The encoded protein is CASSYQGSSETQYF. The V gene is TRBV6-5, the J gene TRBJ2-5; perhaps TRBD2 as D (5 bases). With 2 bases removed from V and 5 bases from J, the gap between germline ends came to 12 bases. Germline values: CDR1 MNHEY, CDR2 SVGAGI. CDR3 size: 14 residues.

A remark on this clonotype: A junction boundary mismatches the germline segment, possibly from a read error. V usage is TRBV10-3 and J usage is TRBJ2-7; 7 nucleotides align to TRBD1. Germline lookup yields CDR1 ENHRY and CDR2 SYGVKD. The CDR3 has 15 amino acids. CDR3 bases: TGTGCCAGCAGTGAATGGGGACAGTCCTCCTACGAGCAGTACTTC. Amino acid sequence: CASSEWGQSSYEQYF.

This clonotype was seen a handful of times. The chain carries TRBV5-1 and TRBJ1-1; D is undetermined. Trimming took off 1 base at V and 1 base at J, with 5 bases between the two ends. Germline V gene data show CDR1 as SGHRS and CDR2 as YFSETQ. This CDR3 region has 13 residues. The CDR3 bases are TGCGCCAGCAGCTTGTGGGGGAACACTGAAGCTTTCTTT. It codes for CASSLWGNTEAFF.

V gene TRBV20-1 combines with J gene TRBJ1-6; D may be TRBD1 (6 bases). Germline CDR1 is DFQATT and CDR2 is SNEGSKA (reference sequence). The CDR3 is 14 amino acids. V gave up 6 bases and J gave up 9 bases, with 18 bases separating them. CDR3 loop: CSASSPGHPSPLHF. The CDR3, as DNA: TGCAGTGCCAGCAGCCCGGGACACCCTTCACCCCTCCACTTT.

The gene calls are TRBV2 and TRBJ2-1, with a possible D match to TRBD1 (6 bases). Germline V CDR1 and CDR2: SNHLY, FYNNEI. V was pared by 6 bases and J by 11 bases, with 8 bases between. The length of the CDR3 is 10 residues. The CDR3 DNA follows: TGTGCCAGCAGAGGACAGAAGCAGTTCTTC. Protein product: CASRGQKQFF. Full variable domain (remainder filled in from reference TRBV2 and TRBJ2-1): EPEVTQTPSHQVTQMGQEVILRCVPISNHLYFYWYRQILGQKVEFLVSFYNNEISEKSEIFDDQFSVERPDGSNFTLKIRSTKLEDSAMYFCASRGQKQFFGPGTRLTVL.

V is TRBV5-1 and J is TRBJ2-7, with 9 bases fitting TRBD1. This CDR3 spans 15 amino acids. V gave up 3 bases and J gave up 3 bases; unmatched junction bases: 7. Germline CDR1 reads SGHRS; CDR2 reads YFSETQ. CDR3 nucleotide sequence: TGCGCCAGCAGCTGGACCTCGGGACAGGGCTACGAGCAGTACTTC. This codes for CASSWTSGQGYEQYF.

Here the CDR3 DNA reads TGCAGCGTGACGGACGGAATCTACGAGCAGTACTTC. Encoded protein: CSVTDGIYEQYF. The J gene is TRBJ2-7, the V gene TRBV29-1, with D unresolved. The CDR3 runs to 12 residues. V lost 6 bases, J lost 3 bases, and 12 bases lay in between. Germline CDR1 reads SQVTM; CDR2 reads ANQGSEA.

This clonotype was counted once. The chain combines TRBV4-2 with TRBJ2-2; D gene ambiguous. V lost 2 bases to trimming and J lost 6 bases, with 7 bases between them. Germline assignment: CDR1 LGHNA and CDR2 YNFKEQ. This CDR3 is 13 amino acids long. The chain's CDR3 is CASSQLVAGELFF. As DNA, the CDR3 is TGTGCCAGCAGCCAACTAGTGGCCGGGGAGCTGTTTTTT.

The rearrangement uses TRBV19 and TRBJ1-2; D is perhaps TRBD1 (5 bases). This CDR3 is built from 13 residues. Germline CDR1 is LNHDA and CDR2 is SQIVND (reference sequence). V lost 1 base and J lost 8, with 11 bases in between. The CDR3 DNA is TGTGCCAGTAGTATAGTACAGGAGTGGGGCTACACCTTC. Translation gives CASSIVQEWGYTF.

CDR3 sequence (DNA): TGTGCCAGCAGCTTTGGGCTTGAAGCTTTCTTT. Amino acid sequence: CASSFGLEAFF. V gene TRBV5-4 combines with J gene TRBJ1-1; unclear D gene. The V and J ends lost 2 bases and 7 bases respectively, with 6 bases between them. The germline CDR1 and CDR2 sequences are SGHNT and YYREEE (reference sequence). There are 11 residues in the CDR3.

This chain connects TRBV2 to TRBJ1-1; D is perhaps TRBD1 (6 bases). V was trimmed by 7 bases and J by 0 bases, leaving 12 bases between them. Germline CDR1 and CDR2: SNHLY and FYNNEI. The CDR3 length is 14 residues. CDR3: CASIMRGMNTEAFF. The CDR3, as DNA: TGTGCCAGCATAATGAGGGGGATGAACACTGAAGCTTTCTTT.

The genes are TRBV11-2 and TRBJ2-1; 7 bases are shared with TRBD2. Per germline, CDR1 SGHAT and CDR2 FQNNGV. J gave up 4 bases and V 1 base, and 4 bases lay outside the gene matches. This CDR3 comprises 15 residues. This chain's CDR3 is CASSLGREQYNEQFF. DNA of the CDR3: TGTGCCAGCAGCTTAGGGCGGGAGCAATACAATGAGCAGTTCTTC.

Remarks on this clonotype: A much larger clonotype is one base distant, so this may be a read error. This chain links TRBV6-6 with TRBJ2-3; no clear D. The CDR3 has 13 amino acids. Germline lookup yields CDR1 MNHNY and CDR2 SVGAGI (reference sequence). CDR3 DNA sequence: TGTGCCTGCAGTTACCGGAGCACAGATACGCAGTATTTT. This codes for CACSYRSTDTQYF.

There are a few counts of this clonotype. V and J are TRBV15 and TRBJ2-7; TRBD2 matches 11 bases. The CDR3 length is 15 residues. Germline loops: CDR1 LNHNV, CDR2 YYDKDF (reference sequence). V lost 3 bases and J lost 3; bases outside the gene matches: 4. For the CDR3, the DNA is TGTGCCACCAGCAGGACCGGGACTAGCGGCTACGAGCAGTACTTC. It yields the protein CATSRTGTSGYEQYF.